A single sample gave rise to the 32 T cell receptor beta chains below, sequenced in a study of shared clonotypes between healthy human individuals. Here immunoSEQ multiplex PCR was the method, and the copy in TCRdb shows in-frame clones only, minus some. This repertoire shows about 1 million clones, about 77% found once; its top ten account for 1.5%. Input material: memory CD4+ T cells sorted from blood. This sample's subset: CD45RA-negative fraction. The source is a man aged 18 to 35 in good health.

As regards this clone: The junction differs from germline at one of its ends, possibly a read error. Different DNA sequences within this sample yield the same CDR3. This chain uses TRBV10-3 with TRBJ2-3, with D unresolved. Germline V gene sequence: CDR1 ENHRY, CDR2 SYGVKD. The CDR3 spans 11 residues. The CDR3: CAISDENTQYF. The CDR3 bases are TGTGCTATCAGCGATGAGAATACGCAGTATTTT.

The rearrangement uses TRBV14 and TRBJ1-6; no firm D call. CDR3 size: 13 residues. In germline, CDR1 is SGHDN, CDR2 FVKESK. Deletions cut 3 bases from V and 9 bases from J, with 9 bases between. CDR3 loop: CASSHGEGSPLHF. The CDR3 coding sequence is TGTGCCAGCAGCCATGGCGAGGGTTCACCCCTCCACTTT.

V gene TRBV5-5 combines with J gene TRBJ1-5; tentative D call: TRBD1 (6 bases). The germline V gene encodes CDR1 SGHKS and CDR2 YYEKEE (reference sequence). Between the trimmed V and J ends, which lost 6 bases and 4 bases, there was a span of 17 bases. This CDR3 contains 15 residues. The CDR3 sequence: CASTSGAGINQPQHF. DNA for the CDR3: TGTGCCAGCACCTCGGGGGCAGGGATAAATCAGCCCCAGCATTTT.

The CDR3 DNA sequence: TGTGCCAGCAGCGTCGGGACAGGGGGCGCCGGTGCTTTCTTT. Translation gives CASSVGTGGAGAFF. The chain links TRBV5-6 to TRBJ1-1; 12 bases are a match to TRBD1. Germline-derived CDR1 and CDR2 are SGHDT and YYEEEE. V lost 4 bases, J lost 11 bases, and 9 bases stayed unmatched. The CDR3 length is 14 residues.

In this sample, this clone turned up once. Written as DNA, the CDR3 is TGTGCCAGCAGCTTAGAGGGGCTTCTTAACGTATACAATGAGCAGTTCTTC. It yields the protein CASSLEGLLNVYNEQFF. This chain connects TRBV7-2 to TRBJ2-1; tentatively, D is TRBD1 (5 bases). V was shortened by 1 base and J by 4 bases, with 17 bases between the two germline ends. The germline gives CDR1 SGHTA, CDR2 FQGNSA. This CDR3 region has 17 residues.

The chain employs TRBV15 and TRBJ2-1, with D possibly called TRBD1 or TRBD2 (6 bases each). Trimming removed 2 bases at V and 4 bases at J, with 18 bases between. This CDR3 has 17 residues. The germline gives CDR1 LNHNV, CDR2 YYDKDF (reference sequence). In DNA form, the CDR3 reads TGTGCCACCAGCAGAATGGGGGCGGGAAAACTATACAATGAGCAGTTCTTC. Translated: CATSRMGAGKLYNEQFF. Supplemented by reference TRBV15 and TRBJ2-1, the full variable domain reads DAMVIQNPRYQVTQFGKPVTLSCSQTLNHNVMYWYQQKSSQAPKLLFHYYDKDFNNEADTPDNFQSRRPNTSFCFLDIRSPGLGDTAMYLCATSRMGAGKLYNEQFFGPGTRLTVL.

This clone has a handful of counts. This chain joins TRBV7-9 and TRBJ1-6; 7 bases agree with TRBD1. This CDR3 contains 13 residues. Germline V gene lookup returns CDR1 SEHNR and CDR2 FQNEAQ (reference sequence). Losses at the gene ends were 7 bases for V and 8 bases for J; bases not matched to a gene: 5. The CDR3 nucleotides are TGTGCCAGCACCCGTACAGGGGATTCACCCCTCCACTTT. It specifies CASTRTGDSPLHF.

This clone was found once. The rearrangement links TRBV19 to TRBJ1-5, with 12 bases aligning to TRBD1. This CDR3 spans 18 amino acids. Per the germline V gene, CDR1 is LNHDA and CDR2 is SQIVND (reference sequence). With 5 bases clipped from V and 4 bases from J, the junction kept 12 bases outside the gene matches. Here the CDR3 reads CASSRGQGAGSGNQPQHF. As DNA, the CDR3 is TGTGCCAGTAGTCGGGGACAGGGGGCCGGATCGGGGAATCAGCCCCAGCATTTT.

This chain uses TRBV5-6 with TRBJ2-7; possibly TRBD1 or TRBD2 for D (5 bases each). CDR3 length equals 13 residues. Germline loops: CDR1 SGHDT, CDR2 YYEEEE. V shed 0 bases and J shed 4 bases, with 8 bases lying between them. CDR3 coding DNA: TGTGCCAGCAGCTTGGTGGGACCATACGAGCAGTACTTC. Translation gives CASSLVGPYEQYF.

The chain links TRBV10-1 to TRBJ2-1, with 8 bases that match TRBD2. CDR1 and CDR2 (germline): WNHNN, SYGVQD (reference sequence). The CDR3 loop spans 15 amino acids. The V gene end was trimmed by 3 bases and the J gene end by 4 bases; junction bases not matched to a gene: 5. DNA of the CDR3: TGCGCCAGCAGTGATCGGGGGGGGCGTTACAATGAGCAGTTCTTC. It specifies CASSDRGGRYNEQFF.

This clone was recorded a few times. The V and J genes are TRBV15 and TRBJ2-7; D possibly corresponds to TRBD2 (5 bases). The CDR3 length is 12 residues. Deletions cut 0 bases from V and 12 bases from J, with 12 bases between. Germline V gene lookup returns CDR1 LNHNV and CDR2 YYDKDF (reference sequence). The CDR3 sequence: CATSRDMGVPYF. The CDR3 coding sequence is TGTGCCACCAGCAGAGATATGGGAGTTCCGTACTTC.

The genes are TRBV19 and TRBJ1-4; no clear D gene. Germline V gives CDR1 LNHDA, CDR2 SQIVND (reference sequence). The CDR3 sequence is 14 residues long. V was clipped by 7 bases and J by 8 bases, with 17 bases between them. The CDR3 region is CASTNTGFGEKLFF. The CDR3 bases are TGTGCCAGTACCAATACGGGGTTCGGGGAAAAACTGTTTTTT.

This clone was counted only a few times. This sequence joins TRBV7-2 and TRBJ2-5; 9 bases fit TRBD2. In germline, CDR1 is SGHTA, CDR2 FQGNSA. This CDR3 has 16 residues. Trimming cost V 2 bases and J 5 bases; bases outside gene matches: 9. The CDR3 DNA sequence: TGTGCCAGCAGCTTATTTAGCGGGGGCGTTCGGGAGACCCAGTACTTC. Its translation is CASSLFSGGVRETQYF.

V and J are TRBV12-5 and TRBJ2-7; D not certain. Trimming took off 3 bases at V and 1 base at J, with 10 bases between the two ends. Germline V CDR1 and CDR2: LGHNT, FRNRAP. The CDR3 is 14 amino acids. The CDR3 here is CASGFNGRSYEQYF. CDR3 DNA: TGTGCTAGTGGTTTTAACGGTAGATCCTACGAGCAGTACTTC.

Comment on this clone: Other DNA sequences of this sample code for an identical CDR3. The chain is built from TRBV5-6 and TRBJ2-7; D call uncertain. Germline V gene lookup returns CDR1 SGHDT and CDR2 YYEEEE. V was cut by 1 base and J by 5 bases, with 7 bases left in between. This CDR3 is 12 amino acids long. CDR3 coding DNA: TGTGCCAGCAGCTTGCGCGGCCACGAGCAGTACTTC. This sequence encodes CASSLRGHEQYF.

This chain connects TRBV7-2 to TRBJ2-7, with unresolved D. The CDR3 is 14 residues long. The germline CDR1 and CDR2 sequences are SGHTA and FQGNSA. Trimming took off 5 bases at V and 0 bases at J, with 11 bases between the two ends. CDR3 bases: TGTGCCAGCAGCCCGAATCCGGGCTCCTACGAGCAGTACTTC. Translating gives CASSPNPGSYEQYF.

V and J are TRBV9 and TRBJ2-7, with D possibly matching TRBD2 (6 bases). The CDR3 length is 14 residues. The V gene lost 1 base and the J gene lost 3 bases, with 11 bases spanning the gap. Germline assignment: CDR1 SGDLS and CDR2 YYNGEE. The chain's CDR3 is CASSVRGEDYEQYF. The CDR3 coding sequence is TGTGCCAGCAGCGTACGAGGGGAGGACTACGAGCAGTACTTC.

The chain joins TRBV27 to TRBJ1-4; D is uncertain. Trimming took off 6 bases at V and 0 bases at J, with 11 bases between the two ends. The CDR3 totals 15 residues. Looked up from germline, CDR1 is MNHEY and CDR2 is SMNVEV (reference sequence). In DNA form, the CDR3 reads TGTGCCAGCAGAATATCATGGGCAACTAATGAAAAACTGTTTTTT. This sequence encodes CASRISWATNEKLFF. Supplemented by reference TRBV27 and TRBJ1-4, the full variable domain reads EAQVTQNPRYLITVTGKKLTVTCSQNMNHEYMSWYRQDPGLGLRQIYYSMNVEVTDKGDVPEGYKVSRKEKRNFPLILESPSPNQTSLYFCASRISWATNEKLFFGSGTQLSVL.

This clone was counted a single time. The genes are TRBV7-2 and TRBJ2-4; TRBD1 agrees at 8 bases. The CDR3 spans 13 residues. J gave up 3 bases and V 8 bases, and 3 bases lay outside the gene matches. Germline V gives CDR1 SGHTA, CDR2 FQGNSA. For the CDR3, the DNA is TGTGCCAGCCGCGGGACAGGCAAAAACATTCAGTACTTC. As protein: CASRGTGKNIQYF.

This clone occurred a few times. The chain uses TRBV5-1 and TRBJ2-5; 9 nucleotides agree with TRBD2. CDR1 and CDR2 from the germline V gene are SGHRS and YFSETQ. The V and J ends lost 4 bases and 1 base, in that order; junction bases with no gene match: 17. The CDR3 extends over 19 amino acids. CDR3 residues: CASSPREASGTKFQETQYF. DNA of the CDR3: TGCGCCAGCAGCCCCAGGGAGGCTAGCGGGACGAAATTCCAAGAGACCCAGTACTTC.

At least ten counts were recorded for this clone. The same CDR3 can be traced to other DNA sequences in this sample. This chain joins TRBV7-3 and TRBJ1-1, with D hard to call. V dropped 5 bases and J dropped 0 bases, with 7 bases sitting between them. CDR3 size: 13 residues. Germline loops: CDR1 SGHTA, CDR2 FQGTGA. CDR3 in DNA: TGTGCCAGCAGCCTAGACATGAACACTGAAGCTTTCTTT. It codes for CASSLDMNTEAFF.

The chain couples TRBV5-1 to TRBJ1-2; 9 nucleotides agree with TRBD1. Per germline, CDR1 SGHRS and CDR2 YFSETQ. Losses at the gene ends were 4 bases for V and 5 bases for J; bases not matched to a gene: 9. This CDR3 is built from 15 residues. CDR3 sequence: CASSLPGTGSYGYTF. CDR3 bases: TGCGCCAGCAGCCTTCCCGGGACAGGGAGTTATGGCTACACCTTC.

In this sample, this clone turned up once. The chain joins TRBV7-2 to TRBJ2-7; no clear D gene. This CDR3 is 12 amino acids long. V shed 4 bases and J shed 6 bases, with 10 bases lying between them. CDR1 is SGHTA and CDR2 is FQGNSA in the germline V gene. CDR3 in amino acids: CASSSSRREQYF. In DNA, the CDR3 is TGTGCCAGCAGCTCGTCCCGGCGCGAGCAGTACTTC. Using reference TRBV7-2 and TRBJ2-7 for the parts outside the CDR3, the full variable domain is GAGVSQSPSNKVTEKGKDVELRCDPISGHTALYWYRQSLGQGLEFLIYFQGNSAPDKSGLPSDRFSAERTGGSVSTLTIQRTQQEDSAVYLCASSSSRREQYFGPGTRLTVT.

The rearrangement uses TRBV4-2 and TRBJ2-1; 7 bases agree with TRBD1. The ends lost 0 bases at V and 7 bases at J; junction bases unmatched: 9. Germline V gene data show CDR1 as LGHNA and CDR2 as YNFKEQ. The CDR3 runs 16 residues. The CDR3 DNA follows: TGTGCCAGCAGCCAAGAATCAGGGGGTTGGGGGAATGAGCAGTTCTTC. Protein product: CASSQESGGWGNEQFF.

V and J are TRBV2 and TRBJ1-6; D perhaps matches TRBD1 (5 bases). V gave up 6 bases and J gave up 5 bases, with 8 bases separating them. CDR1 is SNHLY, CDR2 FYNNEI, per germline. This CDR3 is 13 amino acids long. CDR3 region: CASRDSNNSPLHF. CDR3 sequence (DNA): TGTGCCAGCAGAGACAGCAATAATTCACCCCTCCACTTT.

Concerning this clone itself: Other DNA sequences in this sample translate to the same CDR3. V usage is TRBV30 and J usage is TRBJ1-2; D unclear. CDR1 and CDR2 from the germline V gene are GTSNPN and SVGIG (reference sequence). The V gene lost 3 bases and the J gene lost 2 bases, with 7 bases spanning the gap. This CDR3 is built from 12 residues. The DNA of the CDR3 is TGTGCCTGGAGCCCCGGGAACTATGGCTACACCTTC. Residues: CAWSPGNYGYTF.

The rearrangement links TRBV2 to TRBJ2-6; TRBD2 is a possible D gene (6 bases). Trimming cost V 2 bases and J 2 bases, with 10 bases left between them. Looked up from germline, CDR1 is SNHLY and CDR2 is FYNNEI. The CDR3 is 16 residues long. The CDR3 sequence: CASSEPAGTGANVLTF. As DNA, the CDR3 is TGTGCCAGCAGTGAACCAGCGGGTACTGGGGCCAACGTCCTGACTTTC.

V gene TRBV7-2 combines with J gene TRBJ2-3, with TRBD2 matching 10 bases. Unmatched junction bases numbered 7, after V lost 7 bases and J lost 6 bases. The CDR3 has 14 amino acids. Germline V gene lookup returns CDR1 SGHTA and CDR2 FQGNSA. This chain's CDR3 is CASKIASGSDTQYF. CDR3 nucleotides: TGTGCCAGCAAAATCGCTAGCGGGAGTGATACGCAGTATTTT.

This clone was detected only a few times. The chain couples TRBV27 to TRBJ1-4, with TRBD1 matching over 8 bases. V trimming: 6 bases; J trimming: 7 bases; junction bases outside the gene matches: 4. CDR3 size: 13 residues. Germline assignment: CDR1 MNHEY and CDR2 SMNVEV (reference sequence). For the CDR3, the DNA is TGTGCCAGCAGGCAGGGGGCGCGTGAAAAACTGTTTTTT. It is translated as CASRQGAREKLFF.

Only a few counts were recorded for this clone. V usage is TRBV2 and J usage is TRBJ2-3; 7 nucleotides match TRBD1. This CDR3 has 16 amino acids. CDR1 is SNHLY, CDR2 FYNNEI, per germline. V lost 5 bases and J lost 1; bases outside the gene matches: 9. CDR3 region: CASSLTTGRGTDTQYF. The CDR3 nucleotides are TGTGCCAGCAGTCTTACGACAGGGCGAGGCACAGATACGCAGTATTTT.

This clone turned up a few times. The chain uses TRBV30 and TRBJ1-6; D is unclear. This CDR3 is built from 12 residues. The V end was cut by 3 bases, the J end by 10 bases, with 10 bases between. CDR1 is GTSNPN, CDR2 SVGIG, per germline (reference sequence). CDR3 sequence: CAWRGNSSPLHF. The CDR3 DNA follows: TGTGCCTGGAGGGGGAATTCGTCACCCCTCCACTTT.

The CDR3 spells CASSSGTPSTDTQYF. The CDR3 nucleotides are TGTGCCAGCAGCTCGGGAACCCCCAGCACAGATACGCAGTATTTT. The chain joins TRBV7-2 to TRBJ2-3; maybe TRBD2 (5 bases). CDR1 is SGHTA, CDR2 FQGNSA, per germline. Trimming shortened V by 4 bases and J by 0 bases, and 11 bases separated the two germline ends. The CDR3 runs to 15 residues.